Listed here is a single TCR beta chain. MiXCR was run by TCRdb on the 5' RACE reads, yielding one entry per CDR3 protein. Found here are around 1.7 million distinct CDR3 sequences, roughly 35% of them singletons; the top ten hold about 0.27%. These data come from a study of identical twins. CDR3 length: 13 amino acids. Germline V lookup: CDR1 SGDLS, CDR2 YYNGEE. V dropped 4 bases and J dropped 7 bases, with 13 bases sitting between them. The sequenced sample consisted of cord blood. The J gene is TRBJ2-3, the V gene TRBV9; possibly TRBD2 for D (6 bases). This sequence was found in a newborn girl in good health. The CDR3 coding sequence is TGTGCCAGCAGCCATCGGGACTCCAATACGCAGTATTTT. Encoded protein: CASSHRDSNTQYF.